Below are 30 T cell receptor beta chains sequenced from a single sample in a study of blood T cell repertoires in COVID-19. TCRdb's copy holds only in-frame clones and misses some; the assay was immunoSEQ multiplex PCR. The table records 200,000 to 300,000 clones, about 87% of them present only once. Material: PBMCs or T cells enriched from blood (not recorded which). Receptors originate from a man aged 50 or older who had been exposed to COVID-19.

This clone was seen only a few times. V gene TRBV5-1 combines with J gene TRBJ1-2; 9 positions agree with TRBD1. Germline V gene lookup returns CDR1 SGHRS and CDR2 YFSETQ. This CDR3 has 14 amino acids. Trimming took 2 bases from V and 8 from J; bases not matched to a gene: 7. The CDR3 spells CASSLQGARYGYTF. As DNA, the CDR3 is TGCGCCAGCAGCTTACAGGGGGCAAGGTACGGCTACACCTTC.

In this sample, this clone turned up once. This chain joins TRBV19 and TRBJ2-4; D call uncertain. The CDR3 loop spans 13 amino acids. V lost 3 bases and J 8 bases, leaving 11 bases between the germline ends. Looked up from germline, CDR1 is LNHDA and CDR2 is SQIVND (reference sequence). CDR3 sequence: CASSIWSTDIQYF. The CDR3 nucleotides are TGTGCCAGTAGTATTTGGTCCACGGACATTCAGTACTTC.

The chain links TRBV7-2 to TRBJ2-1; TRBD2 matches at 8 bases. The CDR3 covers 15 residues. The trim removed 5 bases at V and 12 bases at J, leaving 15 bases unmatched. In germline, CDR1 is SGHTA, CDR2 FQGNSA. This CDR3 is CASSQGGRLLTRQFF. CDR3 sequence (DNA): TGTGCCAGCAGCCAAGGCGGGAGGCTTTTAACCCGGCAGTTCTTC.

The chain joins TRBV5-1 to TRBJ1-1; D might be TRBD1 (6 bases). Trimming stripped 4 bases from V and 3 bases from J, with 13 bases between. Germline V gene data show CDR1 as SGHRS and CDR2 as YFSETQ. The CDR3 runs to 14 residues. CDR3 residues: CASSQHRTDTEAFF. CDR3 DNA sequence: TGCGCCAGCAGCCAACACCGGACAGACACTGAAGCTTTCTTT.

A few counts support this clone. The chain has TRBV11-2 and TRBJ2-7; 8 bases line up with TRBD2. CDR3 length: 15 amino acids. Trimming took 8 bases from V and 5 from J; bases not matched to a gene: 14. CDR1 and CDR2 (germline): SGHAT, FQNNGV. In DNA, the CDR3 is TGTGCCAGCTCTATCCACCCGACTAGCGCTAACGAGCAGTACGTC. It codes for CASSIHPTSANEQYV.

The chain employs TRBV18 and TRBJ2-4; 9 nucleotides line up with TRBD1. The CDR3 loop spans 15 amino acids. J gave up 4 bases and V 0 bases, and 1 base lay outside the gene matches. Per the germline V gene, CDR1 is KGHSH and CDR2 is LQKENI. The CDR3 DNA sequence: TGTGCCAGCTCACCACCAGACAGGGGGAAAAACATTCAGTACTTC. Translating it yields CASSPPDRGKNIQYF.

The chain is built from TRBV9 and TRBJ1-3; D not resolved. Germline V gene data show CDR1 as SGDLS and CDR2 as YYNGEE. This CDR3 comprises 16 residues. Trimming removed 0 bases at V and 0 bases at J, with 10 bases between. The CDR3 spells CASSVAVANSGNTIYF. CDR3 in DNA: TGTGCCAGCAGCGTAGCGGTAGCAAACTCTGGAAACACCATATATTTT.

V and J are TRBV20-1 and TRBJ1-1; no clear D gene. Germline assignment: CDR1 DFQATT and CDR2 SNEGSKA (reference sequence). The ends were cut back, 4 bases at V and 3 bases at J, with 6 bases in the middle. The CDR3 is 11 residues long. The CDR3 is CSATHDTEAFF. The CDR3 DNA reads TGCAGTGCTACACATGACACTGAAGCTTTCTTT.

The CDR3 DNA reads as TGTGCCATCAGTGAGCCCACTAGCGGGAGGGCCAGTGAGCAGTTCTTC. Residues: CAISEPTSGRASEQFF. The J gene is TRBJ2-1, the V gene TRBV10-3, with 13 bases matching TRBD2. The CDR3 covers 16 residues. Germline V gene data show CDR1 as ENHRY and CDR2 as SYGVKD. Unmatched junction bases numbered 7, after V lost 2 bases and J lost 9 bases.

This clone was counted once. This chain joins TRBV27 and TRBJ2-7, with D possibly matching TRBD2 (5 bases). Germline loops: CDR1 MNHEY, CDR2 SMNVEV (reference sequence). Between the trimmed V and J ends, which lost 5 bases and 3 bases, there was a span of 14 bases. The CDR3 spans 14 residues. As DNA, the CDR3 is TGTGCCAGCAGTCCAAAGCCGGGATACTACGAGCAGTACTTC. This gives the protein CASSPKPGYYEQYF.

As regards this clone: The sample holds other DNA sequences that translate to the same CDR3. CDR3 sequence reads: CASSSGQLNTEAFF. DNA for the CDR3: TGTGCCAGCAGTTCGGGACAACTGAACACTGAAGCTTTCTTT. The chain has TRBV28 and TRBJ1-1; the D gene is possibly TRBD1 (6 bases). Germline CDR1 and CDR2: MDHEN and SYDVKM. V lost 4 bases and J 0 bases, leaving 9 bases between the germline ends. The CDR3 sequence is 14 residues long. Full variable domain (rest looked up from reference TRBV28 and TRBJ1-1): DVKVTQSSRYLVKRTGEKVFLECVQDMDHENMFWYRQDPGLGLRLIYFSYDVKMKEKGDIPEGYSVSREKKERFSLILESASTNQTSMYLCASSSGQLNTEAFFGQGTRLTVV.

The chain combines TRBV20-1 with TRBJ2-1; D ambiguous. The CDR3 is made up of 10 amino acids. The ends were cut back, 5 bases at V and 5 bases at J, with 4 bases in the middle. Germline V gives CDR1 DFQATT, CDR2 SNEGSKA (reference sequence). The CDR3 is CSAFNNEQFF. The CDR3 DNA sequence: TGCAGTGCTTTTAACAATGAGCAGTTCTTC.

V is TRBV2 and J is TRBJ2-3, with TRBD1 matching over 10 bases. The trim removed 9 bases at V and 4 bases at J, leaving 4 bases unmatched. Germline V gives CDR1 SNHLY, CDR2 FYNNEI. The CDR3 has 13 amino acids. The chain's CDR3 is CASGDRGADTQYF. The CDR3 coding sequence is TGTGCCAGTGGGGACAGGGGAGCAGATACGCAGTATTTT.

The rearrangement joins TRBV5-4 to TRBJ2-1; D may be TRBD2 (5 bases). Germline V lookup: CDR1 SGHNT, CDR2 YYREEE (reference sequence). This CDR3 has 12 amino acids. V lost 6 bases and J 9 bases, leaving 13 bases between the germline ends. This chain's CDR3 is CASIRLSGEQFF. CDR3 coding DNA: TGTGCCAGCATCAGGCTGAGCGGTGAGCAGTTCTTC.

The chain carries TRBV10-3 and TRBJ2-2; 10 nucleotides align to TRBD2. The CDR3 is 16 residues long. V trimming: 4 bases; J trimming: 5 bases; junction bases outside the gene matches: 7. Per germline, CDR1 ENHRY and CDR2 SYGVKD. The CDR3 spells CAISGHSSGSTGELFF. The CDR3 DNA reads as TGTGCCATCAGTGGGCACTCTAGCGGGAGTACCGGGGAGCTGTTTTTT.

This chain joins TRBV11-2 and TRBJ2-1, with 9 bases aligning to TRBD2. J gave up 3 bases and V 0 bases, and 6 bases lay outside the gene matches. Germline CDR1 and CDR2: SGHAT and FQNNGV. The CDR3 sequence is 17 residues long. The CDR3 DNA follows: TGTGCCAGCAGCTTAGAAGGACTAGCGAGATACTACAATGAGCAGTTCTTC. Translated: CASSLEGLARYYNEQFF. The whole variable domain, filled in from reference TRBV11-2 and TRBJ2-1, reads EAGVAQSPRYKIIEKRQSVAFWCNPISGHATLYWYQQILGQGPKLLIQFQNNGVVDDSQLPKDRFSAERLKGVDSTLKIQPAKLEDSAVYLCASSLEGLARYYNEQFFGPGTRLTVL.

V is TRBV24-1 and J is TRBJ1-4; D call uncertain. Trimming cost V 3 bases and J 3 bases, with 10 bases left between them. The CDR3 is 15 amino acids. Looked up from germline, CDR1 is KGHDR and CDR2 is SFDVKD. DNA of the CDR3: TGTGCCACCAGTGATCCTTCCTCGTCTAATGAAAAACTGTTTTTT. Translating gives CATSDPSSSNEKLFF.

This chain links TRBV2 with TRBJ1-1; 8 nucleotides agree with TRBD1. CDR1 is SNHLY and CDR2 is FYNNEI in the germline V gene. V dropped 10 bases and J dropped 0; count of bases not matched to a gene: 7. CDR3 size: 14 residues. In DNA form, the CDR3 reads TGTGCCACCGGGACAGGAACCATGAACACTGAAGCTTTCTTT. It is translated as CATGTGTMNTEAFF.

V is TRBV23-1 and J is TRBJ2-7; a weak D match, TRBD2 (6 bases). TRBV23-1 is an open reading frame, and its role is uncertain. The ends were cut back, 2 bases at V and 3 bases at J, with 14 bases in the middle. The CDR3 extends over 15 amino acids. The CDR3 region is CASSQRLGLVYEQYF. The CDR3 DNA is TGCGCCAGCAGTCAACGCCTGGGACTGGTCTACGAGCAGTACTTC.

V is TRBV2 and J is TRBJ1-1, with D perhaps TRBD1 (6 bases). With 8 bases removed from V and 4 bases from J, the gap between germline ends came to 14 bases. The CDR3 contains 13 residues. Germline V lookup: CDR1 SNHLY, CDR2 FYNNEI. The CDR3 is CASQDSPPTEAFF. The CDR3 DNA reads TGTGCCAGCCAGGACAGCCCACCCACTGAAGCTTTCTTT.

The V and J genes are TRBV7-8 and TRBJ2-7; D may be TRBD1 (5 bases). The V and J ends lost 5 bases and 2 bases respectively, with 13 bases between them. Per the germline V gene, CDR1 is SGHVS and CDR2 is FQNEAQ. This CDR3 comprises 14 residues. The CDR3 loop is CASSPATATYEQYF. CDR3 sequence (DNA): TGTGCCAGCAGCCCGGCGACAGCCACCTACGAGCAGTACTTC.

CDR3 DNA sequence: TGTGCCAGCAGCCCAGAGACACAGCCTACTAATGAAAAACTGTTTTTT. Protein sequence: CASSPETQPTNEKLFF. This rearrangement joins TRBV7-9 to TRBJ1-4; D gene unclear. The CDR3 is 16 amino acids. Looked up from germline, CDR1 is SEHNR and CDR2 is FQNEAQ (reference sequence). V was clipped by 5 bases and J by 2 bases, with 15 bases between them.

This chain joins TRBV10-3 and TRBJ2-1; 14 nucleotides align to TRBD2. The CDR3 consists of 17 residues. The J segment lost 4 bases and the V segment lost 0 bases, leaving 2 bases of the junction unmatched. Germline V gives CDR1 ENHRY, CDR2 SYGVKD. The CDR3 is CAISESRLAGGYNEQFF. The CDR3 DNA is TGTGCCATCAGTGAGTCACGACTAGCGGGGGGGTACAATGAGCAGTTCTTC.

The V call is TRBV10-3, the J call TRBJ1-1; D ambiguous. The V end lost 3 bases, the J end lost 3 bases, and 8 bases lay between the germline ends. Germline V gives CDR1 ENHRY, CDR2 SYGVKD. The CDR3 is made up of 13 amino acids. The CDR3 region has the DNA TGTGCCATCAGTGATAGGGAGGACACTGAAGCTTTCTTT. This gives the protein CAISDREDTEAFF.

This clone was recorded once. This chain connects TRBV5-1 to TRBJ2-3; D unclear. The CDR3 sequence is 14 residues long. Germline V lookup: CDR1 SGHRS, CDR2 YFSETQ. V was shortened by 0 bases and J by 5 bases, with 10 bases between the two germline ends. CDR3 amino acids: CASSLVLTRDTQYF. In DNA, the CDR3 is TGCGCCAGCAGCTTGGTACTAACTCGAGATACGCAGTATTTT.

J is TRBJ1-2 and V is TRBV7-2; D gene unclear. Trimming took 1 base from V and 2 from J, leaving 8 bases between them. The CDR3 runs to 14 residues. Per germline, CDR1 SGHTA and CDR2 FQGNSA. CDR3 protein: CASSLDPGNYGYTF. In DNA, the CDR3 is TGTGCCAGCAGCTTAGATCCGGGGAACTATGGCTACACCTTC.

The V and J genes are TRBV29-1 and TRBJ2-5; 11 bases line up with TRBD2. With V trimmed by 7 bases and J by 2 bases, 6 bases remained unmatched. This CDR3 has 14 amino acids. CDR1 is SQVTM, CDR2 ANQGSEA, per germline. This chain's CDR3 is CSGKGLAVQETQYF. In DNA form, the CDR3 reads TGCAGCGGTAAGGGACTAGCGGTGCAAGAGACCCAGTACTTC.

CDR3 residues: CAWSGLGGGQPQHF. CDR3 DNA sequence: TGTGCCTGGAGTGGTCTTGGGGGCGGTCAGCCCCAGCATTTT. V usage is TRBV30 and J usage is TRBJ1-5; possible D gene TRBD1, 6 bases. This CDR3 contains 14 residues. Germline assignment: CDR1 GTSNPN and CDR2 SVGIG (reference sequence). The V and J ends lost 1 base and 6 bases respectively, with 13 bases between them.

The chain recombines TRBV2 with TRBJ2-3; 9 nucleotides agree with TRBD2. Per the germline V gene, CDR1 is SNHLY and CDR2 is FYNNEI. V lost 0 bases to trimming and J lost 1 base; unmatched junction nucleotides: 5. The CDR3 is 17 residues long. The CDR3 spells CASSEAFSGSRTDTQYF. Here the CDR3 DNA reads TGTGCCAGCAGTGAAGCTTTTAGCGGGAGTCGCACAGATACGCAGTATTTT.

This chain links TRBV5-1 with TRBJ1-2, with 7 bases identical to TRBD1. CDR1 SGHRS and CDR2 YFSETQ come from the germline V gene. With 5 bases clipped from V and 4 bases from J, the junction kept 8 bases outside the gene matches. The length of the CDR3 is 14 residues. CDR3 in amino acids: CASSITTGAYGYTF. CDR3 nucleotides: TGCGCCAGCAGTATCACCACAGGGGCCTATGGCTACACCTTC. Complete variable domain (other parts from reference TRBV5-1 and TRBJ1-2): KAGVTQTPRYLIKTRGQQVTLSCSPISGHRSVSWYQQTPGQGLQFLFEYFSETQRNKGNFPGRFSGRQFSNSRSEMNVSTLELGDSALYLCASSITTGAYGYTFGSGTRLTVV.